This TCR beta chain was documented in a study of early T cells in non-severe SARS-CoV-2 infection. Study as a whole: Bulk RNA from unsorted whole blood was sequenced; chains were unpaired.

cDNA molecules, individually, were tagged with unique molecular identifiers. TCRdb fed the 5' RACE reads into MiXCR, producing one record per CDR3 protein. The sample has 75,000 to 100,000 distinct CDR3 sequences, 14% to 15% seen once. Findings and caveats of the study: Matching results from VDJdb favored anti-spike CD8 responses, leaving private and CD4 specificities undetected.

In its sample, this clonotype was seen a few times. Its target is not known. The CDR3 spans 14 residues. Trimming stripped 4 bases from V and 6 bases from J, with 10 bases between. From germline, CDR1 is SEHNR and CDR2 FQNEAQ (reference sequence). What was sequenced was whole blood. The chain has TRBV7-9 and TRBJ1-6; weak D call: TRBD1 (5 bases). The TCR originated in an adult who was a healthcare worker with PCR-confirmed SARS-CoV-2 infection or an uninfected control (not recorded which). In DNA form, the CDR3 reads TGTGCCAGCAGCTCCGGGCAGGGTAATTCACCCCTCCACTTT. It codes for CASSSGQGNSPLHF.